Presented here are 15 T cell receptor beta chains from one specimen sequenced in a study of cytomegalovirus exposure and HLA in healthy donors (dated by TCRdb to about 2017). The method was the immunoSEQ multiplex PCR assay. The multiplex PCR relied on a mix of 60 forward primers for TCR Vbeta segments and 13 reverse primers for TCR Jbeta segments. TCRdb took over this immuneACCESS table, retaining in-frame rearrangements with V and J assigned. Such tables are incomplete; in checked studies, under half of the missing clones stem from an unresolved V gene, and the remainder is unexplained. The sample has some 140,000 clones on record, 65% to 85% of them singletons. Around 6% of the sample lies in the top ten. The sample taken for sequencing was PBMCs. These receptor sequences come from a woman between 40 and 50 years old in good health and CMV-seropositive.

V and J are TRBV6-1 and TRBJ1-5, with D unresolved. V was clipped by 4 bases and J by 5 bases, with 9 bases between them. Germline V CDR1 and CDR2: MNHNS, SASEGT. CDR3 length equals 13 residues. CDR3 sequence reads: CASSVVGDQPQHF. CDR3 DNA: TGTGCCAGCAGTGTGGTCGGGGATCAGCCCCAGCATTTT.

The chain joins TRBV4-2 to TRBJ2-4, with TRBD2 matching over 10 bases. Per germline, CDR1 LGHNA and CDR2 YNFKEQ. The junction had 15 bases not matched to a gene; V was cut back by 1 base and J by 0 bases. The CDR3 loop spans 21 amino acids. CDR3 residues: CASSQAPSIAGGRLAKNIQYF. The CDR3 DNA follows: TGTGCCAGCAGCCAAGCTCCCTCGATAGCGGGAGGAAGGCTAGCCAAAAACATTCAGTACTTC.

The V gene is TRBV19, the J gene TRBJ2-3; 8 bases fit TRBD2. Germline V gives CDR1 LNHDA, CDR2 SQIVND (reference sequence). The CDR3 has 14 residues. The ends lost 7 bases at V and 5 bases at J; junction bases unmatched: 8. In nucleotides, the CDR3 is TGTGCCAGTATGCCCGGGAGGGCCTTAGATACGCAGTATTTT. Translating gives CASMPGRALDTQYF.

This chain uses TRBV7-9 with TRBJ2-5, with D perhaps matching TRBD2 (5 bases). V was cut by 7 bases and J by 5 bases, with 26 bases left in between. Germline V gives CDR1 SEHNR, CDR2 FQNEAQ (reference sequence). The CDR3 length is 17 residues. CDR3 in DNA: TGTGCCAGCACTAGAGCCTCGGGTCCGAGGAGGTCGGAGACCCAGTACTTC. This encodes CASTRASGPRRSETQYF. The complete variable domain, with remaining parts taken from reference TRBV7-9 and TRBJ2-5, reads DTGVSQNPRHKITKRGQNVTFRCDPISEHNRLYWYRQTLGQGPEFLTYFQNEAQLEKSRLLSDRFSAERPKGSFSTLEIQRTEQGDSAMYLCASTRASGPRRSETQYFGPGTRLLVL.

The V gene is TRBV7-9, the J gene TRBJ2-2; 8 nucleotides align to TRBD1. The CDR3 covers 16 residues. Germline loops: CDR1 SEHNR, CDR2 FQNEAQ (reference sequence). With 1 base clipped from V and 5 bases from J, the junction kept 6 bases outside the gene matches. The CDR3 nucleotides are TGTGCCAGCAGCTTAGGCCCAGGGGGCAAGACCGGGGAGCTGTTTTTT. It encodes CASSLGPGGKTGELFF.

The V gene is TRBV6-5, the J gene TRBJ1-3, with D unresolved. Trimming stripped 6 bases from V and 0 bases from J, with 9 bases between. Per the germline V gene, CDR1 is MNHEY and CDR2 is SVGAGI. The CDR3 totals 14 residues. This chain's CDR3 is CASRPGDSGNTIYF. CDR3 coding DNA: TGTGCCAGCAGGCCAGGTGACTCTGGAAACACCATATATTTT.

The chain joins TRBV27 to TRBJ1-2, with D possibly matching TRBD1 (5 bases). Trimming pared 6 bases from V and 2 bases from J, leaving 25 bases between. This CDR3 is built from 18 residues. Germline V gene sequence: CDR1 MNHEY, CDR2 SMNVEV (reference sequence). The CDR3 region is CASRSAGGREGENYGYTF. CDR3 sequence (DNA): TGTGCCAGCAGATCCGCGGGGGGGAGGGAGGGCGAGAACTATGGCTACACCTTC.

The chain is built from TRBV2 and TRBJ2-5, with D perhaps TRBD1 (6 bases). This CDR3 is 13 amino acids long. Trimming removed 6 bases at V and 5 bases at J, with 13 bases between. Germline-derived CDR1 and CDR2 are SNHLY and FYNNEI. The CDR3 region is CASSANRVETQYF. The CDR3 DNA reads TGTGCCAGCAGCGCCAACAGGGTCGAGACCCAGTACTTC. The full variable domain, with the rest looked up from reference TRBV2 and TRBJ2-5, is EPEVTQTPSHQVTQMGQEVILRCVPISNHLYFYWYRQILGQKVEFLVSFYNNEISEKSEIFDDQFSVERPDGSNFTLKIRSTKLEDSAMYFCASSANRVETQYFGPGTRLLVL.

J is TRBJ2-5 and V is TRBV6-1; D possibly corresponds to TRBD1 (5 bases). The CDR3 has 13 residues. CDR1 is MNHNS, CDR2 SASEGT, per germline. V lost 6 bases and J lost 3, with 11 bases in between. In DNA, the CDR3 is TGTGCCAGCAGGAGGAAAGGGGAAGAGACCCAGTACTTC. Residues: CASRRKGEETQYF.

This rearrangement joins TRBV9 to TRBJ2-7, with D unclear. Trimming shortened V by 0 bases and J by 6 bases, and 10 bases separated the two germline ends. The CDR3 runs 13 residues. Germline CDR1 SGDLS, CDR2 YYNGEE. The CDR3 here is CASSVAQRSEQYF. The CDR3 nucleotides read TGTGCCAGCAGCGTAGCTCAGAGGTCCGAGCAGTACTTC.

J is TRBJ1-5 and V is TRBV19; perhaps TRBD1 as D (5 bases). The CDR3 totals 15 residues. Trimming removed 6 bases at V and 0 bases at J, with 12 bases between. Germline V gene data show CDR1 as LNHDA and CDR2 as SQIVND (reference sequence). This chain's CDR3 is CASSLTDYSNQPQHF. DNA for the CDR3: TGTGCCAGTAGCTTGACAGATTATAGCAATCAGCCCCAGCATTTT.

CDR3 residues: CASSLPRGITEAFF. The CDR3 DNA follows: TGTGCCAGCAGCCTTCCCAGGGGGATCACTGAAGCTTTCTTT. The genes are TRBV6-6 and TRBJ1-1, with 7 bases matching TRBD1. The V and J ends lost 6 bases and 4 bases, in that order; junction bases with no gene match: 8. This CDR3 region has 14 residues. Germline lookup yields CDR1 MNHNY and CDR2 SVGAGI (reference sequence).

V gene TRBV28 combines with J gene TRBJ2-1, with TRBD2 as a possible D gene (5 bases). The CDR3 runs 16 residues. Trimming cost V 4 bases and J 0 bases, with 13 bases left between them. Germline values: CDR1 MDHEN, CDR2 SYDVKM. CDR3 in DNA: TGTGCCAGCAGTTGGACTCTGCCCAGCTCCTACAATGAGCAGTTCTTC. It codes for CASSWTLPSSYNEQFF.

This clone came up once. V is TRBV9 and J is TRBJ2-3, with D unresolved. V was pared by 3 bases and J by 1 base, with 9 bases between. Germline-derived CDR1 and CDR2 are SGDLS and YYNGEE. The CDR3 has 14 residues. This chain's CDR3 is CASSASRGTDTQYF. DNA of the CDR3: TGTGCCAGCAGCGCTTCCCGGGGCACAGATACGCAGTATTTT.

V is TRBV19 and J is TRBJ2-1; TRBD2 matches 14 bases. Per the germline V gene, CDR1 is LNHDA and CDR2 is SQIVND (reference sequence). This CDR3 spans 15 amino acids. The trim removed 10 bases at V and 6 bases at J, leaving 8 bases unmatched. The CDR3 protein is CATIRTSGGINEQFF. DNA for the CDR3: TGTGCCACCATTAGGACTAGCGGGGGGATCAATGAGCAGTTCTTC.